These 19 T cell receptor beta chains originate from one sample sequenced in a study of chemoradiotherapy in HPV16-positive cancers. The table came from immunoSEQ multiplex PCR; TCRdb's copy has only in-frame clones and leaves some out. The table includes around 62,000 clones, about nine tenths detected once. The sample in question was blood, obtained from a patient who underwent chemoradiotherapy. The receptors originated from a human donor with HPV-associated anogenital cancer.

The CDR3 loop is CASSLGFSGGSDTQYF. Written as DNA, the CDR3 is TGTGCCAGCAGCTTGGGGTTTAGCGGGGGCTCAGATACGCAGTATTTT. J is TRBJ2-3 and V is TRBV5-4, with TRBD2 identical over 9 bases. CDR1 SGHNT and CDR2 YYREEE come from the germline V gene (reference sequence). The CDR3 has 16 residues. V gave up 0 bases and J gave up 4 bases; unmatched junction bases: 6.

The gene calls are TRBV15 and TRBJ2-7, with D perhaps matching TRBD1 or TRBD2 (5 bases each). The length of the CDR3 is 14 residues. Trimming removed 4 bases at V and 6 bases at J, with 16 bases between. Germline assignment: CDR1 LNHNV and CDR2 YYDKDF (reference sequence). The CDR3 DNA reads as TGTGCCACCAGCACCCTTAAGAGGGGAGCCGAGCAGTACTTC. Its protein is CATSTLKRGAEQYF.

The chain carries TRBV28 and TRBJ1-2; 9 positions match TRBD1. This CDR3 is 16 amino acids long. Germline trimming cut 4 bases from V and 4 bases from J; bases unmatched to any gene: 10. The germline V gene has CDR1 MDHEN and CDR2 SYDVKM. The DNA for the CDR3 is TGTGCCAGCAGTTCAACAGGGGGCGCCGGAGGCTATGGCTACACCTTC. Translated: CASSSTGGAGGYGYTF.

The DNA for the CDR3 is TGTGCCAGTAGTATACAAGCCCCGGCTCGAGGAGGCAATGAGCAGTTCTTC. It specifies CASSIQAPARGGNEQFF. The chain uses TRBV19 and TRBJ2-1, with TRBD2 as a possible D gene (5 bases). This CDR3 spans 17 amino acids. Trimming stripped 2 bases from V and 6 bases from J, with 20 bases between. Germline lookup yields CDR1 LNHDA and CDR2 SQIVND (reference sequence).

This chain joins TRBV5-1 and TRBJ1-1; 8 bases align to TRBD1. The trim removed 4 bases at V and 2 bases at J, leaving 10 bases unmatched. The germline gives CDR1 SGHRS, CDR2 YFSETQ. CDR3 length: 16 residues. The CDR3 DNA reads TGCGCCAGCAGCCGCTCGCCCGGGACAGGTAACACTGAAGCTTTCTTT. Amino acids: CASSRSPGTGNTEAFF.

This sequence joins TRBV29-1 and TRBJ2-1; TRBD2 matches 7 bases. Germline CDR1 SQVTM, CDR2 ANQGSEA. The CDR3 is made up of 16 amino acids. V was clipped by 7 bases and J by 3 bases; unmatched bases: 15. CDR3 amino acids: CSAGFLAEVYYNEQFF. For the CDR3, the DNA is TGCAGCGCTGGTTTTCTAGCGGAAGTTTACTACAATGAGCAGTTCTTC.

The V and J genes are TRBV7-9 and TRBJ1-6; 8 nucleotides align to TRBD1. Germline V CDR1 and CDR2: SEHNR, FQNEAQ (reference sequence). The CDR3 totals 16 residues. Unmatched junction bases numbered 12, after V lost 5 bases and J lost 9 bases. The CDR3 DNA reads TGTGCCAGCAGCCCTCCCGGTTACACAGGGGGTTCACCCCTCCACTTT. This gives the protein CASSPPGYTGGSPLHF.

This clone was observed a few times. V and J are TRBV7-9 and TRBJ1-1, with 9 positions matching TRBD1. V gave up 7 bases and J gave up 4 bases; unmatched junction bases: 7. The CDR3 spans 14 residues. Germline values: CDR1 SEHNR, CDR2 FQNEAQ (reference sequence). The CDR3 sequence is CASTRQGEGTEAFF. DNA for the CDR3: TGTGCCAGCACCCGACAGGGGGAAGGCACTGAAGCTTTCTTT.

The genes are TRBV15 and TRBJ2-3; D may be TRBD1 (6 bases). V lost 3 bases and J lost 0, with 10 bases in between. CDR1 is LNHNV, CDR2 YYDKDF, per germline (reference sequence). This CDR3 comprises 15 residues. The CDR3 bases are TGTGCCACCAGCAGTTTAAGGGGGAGCACAGATACGCAGTATTTT. Protein product: CATSSLRGSTDTQYF. Full variable domain (missing parts from reference TRBV15 and TRBJ2-3): DAMVIQNPRYQVTQFGKPVTLSCSQTLNHNVMYWYQQKSSQAPKLLFHYYDKDFNNEADTPDNFQSRRPNTSFCFLDIRSPGLGDTAMYLCATSSLRGSTDTQYFGPGTRLTVL.

V is TRBV6-4 and J is TRBJ1-2; 7 nucleotides match TRBD1. Germline trimming cut 3 bases from V and 8 bases from J; bases unmatched to any gene: 15. In germline, CDR1 is MRHNA, CDR2 SNTAGT. The CDR3 has 16 residues. The CDR3 spells CASSEELGQRERGYTF. CDR3 coding DNA: TGTGCCAGCAGTGAGGAATTGGGACAGAGAGAGAGGGGCTACACCTTC.

This clone was counted a few times. The chain recombines TRBV14 with TRBJ1-1; possible D gene TRBD1, 5 bases. CDR1 is SGHDN, CDR2 FVKESK, per germline. V was cut by 0 bases and J by 4 bases, with 9 bases left in between. This CDR3 contains 14 residues. The CDR3 DNA sequence: TGTGCCAGCAGCCAAGAAAGGACATCCACTGAAGCTTTCTTT. Encoded protein: CASSQERTSTEAFF.

The V and J genes are TRBV5-1 and TRBJ2-7; no clear D. V was clipped by 0 bases and J by 4 bases, with 8 bases between them. CDR1 SGHRS and CDR2 YFSETQ come from the germline V gene. The CDR3 is made up of 13 amino acids. In DNA, the CDR3 is TGCGCCAGCAGCTTGGACAGAGGATACGAGCAGTACTTC. It codes for CASSLDRGYEQYF.

This clone showed up just once. The chain employs TRBV6-5 and TRBJ1-1, with D possibly matching TRBD1 (5 bases). V lost 4 bases and J 6 bases, leaving 15 bases between the germline ends. The length of the CDR3 is 14 residues. Per germline, CDR1 MNHEY and CDR2 SVGAGI. CDR3 nucleotide sequence: TGTGCCAGCAGTTTAAACGGGCCCAGGGCTGAAGCTTTCTTT. Translating it yields CASSLNGPRAEAFF.

CDR3 amino acids: CASRGQAREETQYF. The DNA of the CDR3 is TGTGCCAGCAGGGGACAGGCGAGAGAAGAGACCCAGTACTTC. The gene calls are TRBV6-5 and TRBJ2-5; TRBD1 aligns across 8 bases. The germline CDR1 and CDR2 sequences are MNHEY and SVGAGI. CDR3 size: 14 residues. J was trimmed by 3 bases and V by 6 bases; bases with no gene match: 6.

J is TRBJ2-3 and V is TRBV19; a weak D match, TRBD1 (6 bases). Trimming removed 5 bases at V and 3 bases at J, with 18 bases between. Germline assignment: CDR1 LNHDA and CDR2 SQIVND (reference sequence). This CDR3 region has 16 residues. The CDR3 reads CASSAIQGGGTDTQYF. The DNA of the CDR3 is TGTGCCAGTAGTGCGATACAGGGTGGGGGAACAGATACGCAGTATTTT.

This clone has only a few counts. This chain uses TRBV6-1 with TRBJ1-5; D is ambiguous. CDR3 length: 17 amino acids. Germline values: CDR1 MNHNS, CDR2 SASEGT. V lost 1 base and J 1 base, leaving 14 bases between the germline ends. CDR3 amino acids: CASSEEVSRWSNQPQHF. CDR3 coding DNA: TGTGCCAGCAGTGAAGAAGTTAGTAGGTGGAGCAATCAGCCCCAGCATTTT.

The rearrangement joins TRBV5-1 to TRBJ2-7; 11 bases match TRBD1. The V segment lost 4 bases and the J segment 7 bases; nucleotides outside the gene matches: 7. The CDR3 is made up of 14 amino acids. Germline lookup yields CDR1 SGHRS and CDR2 YFSETQ. The CDR3 protein is CASSRDRGAGEQYF. The CDR3 DNA reads TGCGCCAGCAGCCGGGACAGGGGGGCGGGGGAGCAGTACTTC.

The rearrangement joins TRBV6-4 to TRBJ2-1; 8 bases line up with TRBD1. There are 15 residues in the CDR3. CDR1 is MRHNA and CDR2 is SNTAGT in the germline V gene. The J segment lost 7 bases and the V segment lost 5 bases, leaving 10 bases of the junction unmatched. In DNA form, the CDR3 reads TGTGCCAGCAGTCGCCGGACAGGGCTGGAGAATGAGCAGTTCTTC. Its translation: CASSRRTGLENEQFF.

The chain combines TRBV19 with TRBJ2-1; 8 bases match TRBD1. V lost 6 bases to trimming and J lost 6 bases; unmatched junction nucleotides: 10. The CDR3 sequence is 15 residues long. The germline gives CDR1 LNHDA, CDR2 SQIVND (reference sequence). The CDR3 region has the DNA TGTGCCAGTAGGGCAGGGACAGGTGAGGTCAATGAGCAGTTCTTC. This codes for CASRAGTGEVNEQFF.